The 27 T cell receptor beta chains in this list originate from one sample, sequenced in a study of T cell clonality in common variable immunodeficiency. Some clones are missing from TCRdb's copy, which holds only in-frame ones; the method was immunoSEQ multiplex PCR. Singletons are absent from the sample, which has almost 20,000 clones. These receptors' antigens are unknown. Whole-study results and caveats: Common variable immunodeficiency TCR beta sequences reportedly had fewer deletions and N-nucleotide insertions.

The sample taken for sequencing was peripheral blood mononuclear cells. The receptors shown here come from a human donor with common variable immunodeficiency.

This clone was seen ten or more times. The CDR3 sequence: CATATRTNEKLFF. CDR3 bases read: TGTGCCACGGCCACGCGGACTAATGAAAAA. The chain combines TRBV2 with TRBJ1-4, with unresolved D. The read terminates 3 residues before the CDR3 end, so the remaining end is supplied by the germline J gene. Per germline, CDR1 SNHLY and CDR2 FYNNEI. The length of the CDR3 is 13 residues. V shed 10 bases and J shed 2 bases, with 11 bases lying between them.

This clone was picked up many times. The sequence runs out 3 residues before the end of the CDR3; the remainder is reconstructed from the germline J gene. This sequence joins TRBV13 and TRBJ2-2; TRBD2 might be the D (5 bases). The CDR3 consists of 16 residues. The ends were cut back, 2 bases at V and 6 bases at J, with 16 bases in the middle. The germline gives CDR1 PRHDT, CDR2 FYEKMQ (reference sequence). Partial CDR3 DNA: TGTGCCAGCAGCTTAAGTGTTGCAGCCGGGGCCGGGGAG. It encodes CASSLSVAAGAGE. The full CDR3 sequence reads CASSLSVAAGAGELFF. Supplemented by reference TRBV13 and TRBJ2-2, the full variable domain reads AAGVIQSPRHLIKEKRETATLKCYPIPRHDTVYWYQQGPGQDPQFLISFYEKMQSDKGSIPDRFSAQQFSDYHSELNMSSLELGDSALYFCASSLSVAAGAGELFFGEGSRLTVL.

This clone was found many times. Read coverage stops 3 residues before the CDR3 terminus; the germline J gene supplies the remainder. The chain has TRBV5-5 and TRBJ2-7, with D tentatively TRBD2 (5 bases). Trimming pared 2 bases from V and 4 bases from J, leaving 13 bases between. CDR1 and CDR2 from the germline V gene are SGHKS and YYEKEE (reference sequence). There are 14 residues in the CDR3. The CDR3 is CASSFTGVGYEQYF. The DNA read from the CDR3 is TGTGCCAGCAGCTTTACCGGGGTGGGGTACGAG.

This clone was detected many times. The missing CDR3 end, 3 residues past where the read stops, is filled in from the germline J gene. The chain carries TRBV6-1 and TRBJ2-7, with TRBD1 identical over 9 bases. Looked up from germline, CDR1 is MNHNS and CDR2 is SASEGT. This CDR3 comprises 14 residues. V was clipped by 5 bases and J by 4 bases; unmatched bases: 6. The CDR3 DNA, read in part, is TGTGCCAGCAGTAAAGGACAGGGGAGGTACGAG. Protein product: CASSKGQGRYE. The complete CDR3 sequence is CASSKGQGRYEQYF.

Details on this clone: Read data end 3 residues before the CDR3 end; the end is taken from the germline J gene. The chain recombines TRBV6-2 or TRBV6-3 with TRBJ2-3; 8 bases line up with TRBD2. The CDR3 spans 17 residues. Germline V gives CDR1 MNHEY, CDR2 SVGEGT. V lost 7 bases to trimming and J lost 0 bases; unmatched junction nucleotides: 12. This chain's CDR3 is CASILAGSGASTDTQYF. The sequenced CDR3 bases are TGTGCCAGCATTTTAGCGGGAAGTGGGGCAAGCACAGATACG.

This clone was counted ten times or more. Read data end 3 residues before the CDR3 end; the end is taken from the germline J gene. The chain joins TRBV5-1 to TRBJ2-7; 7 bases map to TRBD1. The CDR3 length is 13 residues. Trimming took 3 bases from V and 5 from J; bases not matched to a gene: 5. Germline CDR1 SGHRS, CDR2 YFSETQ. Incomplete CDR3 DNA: TGCGCCAGCAGCTACAGACAGGGAGACGAG. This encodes CASSYRQGDE. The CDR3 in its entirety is CASSYRQGDEQYF.

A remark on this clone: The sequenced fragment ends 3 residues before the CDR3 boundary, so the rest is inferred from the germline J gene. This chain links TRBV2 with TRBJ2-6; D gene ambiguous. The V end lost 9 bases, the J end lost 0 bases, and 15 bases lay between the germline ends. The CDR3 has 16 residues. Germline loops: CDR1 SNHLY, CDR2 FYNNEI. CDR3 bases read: TGTGCCAGACAGATACAATCATCCTCTGGGGCCAACGTC. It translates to CARQIQSSSGANV. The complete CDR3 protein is CARQIQSSSGANVLTF. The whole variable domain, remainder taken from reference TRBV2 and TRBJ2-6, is EPEVTQTPSHQVTQMGQEVILRCVPISNHLYFYWYRQILGQKVEFLVSFYNNEISEKSEIFDDQFSVERPDGSNFTLKIRSTKLEDSAMYFCARQIQSSSGANVLTFGAGSRLTVL.

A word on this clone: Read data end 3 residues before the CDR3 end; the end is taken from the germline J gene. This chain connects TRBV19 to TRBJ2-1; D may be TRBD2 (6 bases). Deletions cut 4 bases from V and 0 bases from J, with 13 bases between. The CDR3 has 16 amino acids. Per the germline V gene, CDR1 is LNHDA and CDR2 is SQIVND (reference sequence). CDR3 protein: CASSTPGLTSYNEQFF. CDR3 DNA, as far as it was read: TGTGCCAGTAGTACGCCAGGACTAACCTCCTACAATGAG.

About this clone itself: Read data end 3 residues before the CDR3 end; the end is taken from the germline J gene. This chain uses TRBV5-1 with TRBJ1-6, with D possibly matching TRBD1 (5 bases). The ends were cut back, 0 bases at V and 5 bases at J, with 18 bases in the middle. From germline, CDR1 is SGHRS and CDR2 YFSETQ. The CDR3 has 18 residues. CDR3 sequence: CASSLATQGAGNNSPLHF. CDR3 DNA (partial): TGCGCCAGCAGCTTGGCAACCCAGGGAGCAGGCAATAATTCACCC.

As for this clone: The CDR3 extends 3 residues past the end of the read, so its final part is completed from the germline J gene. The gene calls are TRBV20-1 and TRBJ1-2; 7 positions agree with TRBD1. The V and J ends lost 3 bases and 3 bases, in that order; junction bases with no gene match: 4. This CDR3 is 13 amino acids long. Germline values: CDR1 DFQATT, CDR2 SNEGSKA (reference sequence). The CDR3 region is CSARGQRDYGYTF. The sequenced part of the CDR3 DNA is TGCAGTGCTAGGGGACAGCGGGACTATGGC.

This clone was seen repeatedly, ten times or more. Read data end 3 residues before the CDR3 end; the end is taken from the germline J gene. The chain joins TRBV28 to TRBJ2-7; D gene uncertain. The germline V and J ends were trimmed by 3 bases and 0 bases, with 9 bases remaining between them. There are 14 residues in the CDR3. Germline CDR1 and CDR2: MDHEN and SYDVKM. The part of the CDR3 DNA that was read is TGTGCCAGCAGTTTTGGCGGTAGCTCCTACGAG. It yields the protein CASSFGGSSYE. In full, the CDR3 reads CASSFGGSSYEQYF.

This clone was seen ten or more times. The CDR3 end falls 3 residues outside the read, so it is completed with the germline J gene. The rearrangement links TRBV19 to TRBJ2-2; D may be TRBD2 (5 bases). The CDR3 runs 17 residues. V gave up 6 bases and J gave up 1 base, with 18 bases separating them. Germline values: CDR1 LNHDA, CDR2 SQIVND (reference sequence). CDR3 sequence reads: CASSQPGRGMNTGELFF. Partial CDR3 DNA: TGTGCCAGTAGCCAACCCGGACGGGGAATGAACACCGGGGAG.

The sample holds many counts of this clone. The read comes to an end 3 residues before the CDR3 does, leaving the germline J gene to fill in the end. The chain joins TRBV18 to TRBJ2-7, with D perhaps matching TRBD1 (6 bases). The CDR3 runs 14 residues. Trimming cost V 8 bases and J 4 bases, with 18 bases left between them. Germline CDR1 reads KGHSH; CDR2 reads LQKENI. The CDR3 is CASTYRTDTYEQYF. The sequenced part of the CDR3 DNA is TGTGCCAGCACCTATCGGACAGATACATACGAG.

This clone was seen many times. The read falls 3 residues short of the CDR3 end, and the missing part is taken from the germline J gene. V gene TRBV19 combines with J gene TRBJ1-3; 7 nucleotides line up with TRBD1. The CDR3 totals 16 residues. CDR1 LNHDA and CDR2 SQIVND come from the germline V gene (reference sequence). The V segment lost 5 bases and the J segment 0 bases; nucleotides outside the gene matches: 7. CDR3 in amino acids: CASSYSTGLSGNTIYF. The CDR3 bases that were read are TGTGCCAGTAGTTATTCGACAGGGCTCTCTGGAAACACC.

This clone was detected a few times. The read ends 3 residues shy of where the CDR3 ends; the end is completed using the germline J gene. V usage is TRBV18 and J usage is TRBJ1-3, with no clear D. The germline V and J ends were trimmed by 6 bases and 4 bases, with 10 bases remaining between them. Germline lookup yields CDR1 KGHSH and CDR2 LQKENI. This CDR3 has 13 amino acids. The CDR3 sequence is CASSTSVGNTIYF. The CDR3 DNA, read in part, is TGTGCCAGCTCCACAAGCGTGGGAAACACC. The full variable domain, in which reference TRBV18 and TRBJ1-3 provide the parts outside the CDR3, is NAGVMQNPRHLVRRRGQEARLRCSPMKGHSHVYWYRQLPEEGLKFMVYLQKENIIDESGMPKERFSAEFPKEGPSILRIQQVVRGDSAAYFCASSTSVGNTIYFGEGSWLTVV.

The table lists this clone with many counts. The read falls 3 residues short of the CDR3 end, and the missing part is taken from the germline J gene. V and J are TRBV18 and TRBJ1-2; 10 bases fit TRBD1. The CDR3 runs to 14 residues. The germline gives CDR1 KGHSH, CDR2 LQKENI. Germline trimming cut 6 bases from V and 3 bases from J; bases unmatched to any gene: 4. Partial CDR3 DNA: TGTGCCAGCTCGATGACAGGGGGCGACTATGGC. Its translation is CASSMTGGDYG. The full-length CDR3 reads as CASSMTGGDYGYTF.

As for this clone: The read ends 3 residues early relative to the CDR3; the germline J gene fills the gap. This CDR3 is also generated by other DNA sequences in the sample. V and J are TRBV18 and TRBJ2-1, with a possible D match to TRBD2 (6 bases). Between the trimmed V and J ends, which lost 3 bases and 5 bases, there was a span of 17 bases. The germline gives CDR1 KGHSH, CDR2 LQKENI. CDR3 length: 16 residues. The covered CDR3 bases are TGTGCCAGCTCACCTCTGACGAGCGGGCCCCACAATGAG. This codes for CASSPLTSGPHNE. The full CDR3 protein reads CASSPLTSGPHNEQFF.

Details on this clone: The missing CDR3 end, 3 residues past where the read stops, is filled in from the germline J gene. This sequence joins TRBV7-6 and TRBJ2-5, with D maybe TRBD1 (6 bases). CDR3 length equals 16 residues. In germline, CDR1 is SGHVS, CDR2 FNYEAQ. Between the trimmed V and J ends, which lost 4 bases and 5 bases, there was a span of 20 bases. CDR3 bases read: TGTGCCAGCAGCTCCCTGGGGGCCGCCGTGTTGGAGACC. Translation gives CASSSLGAAVLET. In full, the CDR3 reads CASSSLGAAVLETQYF.

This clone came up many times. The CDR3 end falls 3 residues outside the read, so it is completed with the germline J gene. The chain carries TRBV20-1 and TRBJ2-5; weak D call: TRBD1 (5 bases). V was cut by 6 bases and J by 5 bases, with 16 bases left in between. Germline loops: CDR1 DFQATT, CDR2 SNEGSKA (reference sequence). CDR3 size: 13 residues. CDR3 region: CSAQQGVSETQYF. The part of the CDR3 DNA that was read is TGCAGTGCCCAGCAGGGCGTTTCTGAGACC.

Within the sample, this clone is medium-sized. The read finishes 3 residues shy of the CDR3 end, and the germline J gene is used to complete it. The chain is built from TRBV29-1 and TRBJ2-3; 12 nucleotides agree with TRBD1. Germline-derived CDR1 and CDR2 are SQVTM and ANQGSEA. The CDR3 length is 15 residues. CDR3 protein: CSVDGDRGLPLTQYF. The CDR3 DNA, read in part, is TGCAGCGTTGATGGGGACAGGGGGCTCCCTTTAACG.

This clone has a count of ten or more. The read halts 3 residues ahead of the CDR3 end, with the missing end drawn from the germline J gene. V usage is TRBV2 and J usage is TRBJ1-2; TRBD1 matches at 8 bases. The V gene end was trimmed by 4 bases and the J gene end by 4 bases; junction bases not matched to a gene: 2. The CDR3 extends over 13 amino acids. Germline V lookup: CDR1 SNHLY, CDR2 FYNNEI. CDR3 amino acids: CASSVQGVYGYTF. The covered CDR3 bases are TGTGCCAGCAGTGTACAGGGGGTCTATGGC.

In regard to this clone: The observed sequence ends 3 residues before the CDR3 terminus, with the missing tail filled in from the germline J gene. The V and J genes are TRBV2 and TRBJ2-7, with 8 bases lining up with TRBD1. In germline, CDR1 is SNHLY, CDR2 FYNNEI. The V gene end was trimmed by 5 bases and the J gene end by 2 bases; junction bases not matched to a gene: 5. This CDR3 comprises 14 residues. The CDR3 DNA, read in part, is TGTGCCAGCAGTCCAGGGGGCGCCGCCTACGAG. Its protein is CASSPGGAAYE. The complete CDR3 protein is CASSPGGAAYEQYF.

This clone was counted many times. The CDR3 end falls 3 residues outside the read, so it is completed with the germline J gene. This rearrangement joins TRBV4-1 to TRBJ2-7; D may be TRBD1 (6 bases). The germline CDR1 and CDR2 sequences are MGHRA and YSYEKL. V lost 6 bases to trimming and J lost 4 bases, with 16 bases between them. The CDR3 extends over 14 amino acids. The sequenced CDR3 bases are TGCGCCAGCAGGAACCAGGGGAGTTCATACGAG. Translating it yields CASRNQGSSYE. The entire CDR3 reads CASRNQGSSYEQYF.

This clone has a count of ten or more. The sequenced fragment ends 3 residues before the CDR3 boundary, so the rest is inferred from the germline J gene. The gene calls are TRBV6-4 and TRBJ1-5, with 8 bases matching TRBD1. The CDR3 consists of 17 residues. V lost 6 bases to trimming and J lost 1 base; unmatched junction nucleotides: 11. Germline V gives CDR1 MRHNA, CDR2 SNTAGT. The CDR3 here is CASSDRGLGRSNQPQHF. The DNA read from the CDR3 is TGTGCCAGCAGCGACAGGGGATTAGGGAGGAGCAATCAGCCC.

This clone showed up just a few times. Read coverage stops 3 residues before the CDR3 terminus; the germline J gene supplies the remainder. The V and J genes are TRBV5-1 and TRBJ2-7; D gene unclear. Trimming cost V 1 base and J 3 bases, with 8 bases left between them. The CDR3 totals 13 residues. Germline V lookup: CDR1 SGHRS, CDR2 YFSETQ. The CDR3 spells CASSLTALYEQYF. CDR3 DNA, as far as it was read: TGCGCCAGCAGCTTGACAGCCCTCTACGAG.

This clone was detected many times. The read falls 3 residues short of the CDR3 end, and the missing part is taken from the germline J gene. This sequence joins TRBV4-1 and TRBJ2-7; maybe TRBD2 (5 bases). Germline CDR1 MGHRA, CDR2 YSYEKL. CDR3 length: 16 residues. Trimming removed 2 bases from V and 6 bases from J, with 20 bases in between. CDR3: CASSQTNSDPPTEQYF. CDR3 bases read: TGCGCCAGCAGCCAAACTAATAGCGACCCCCCCACCGAG.

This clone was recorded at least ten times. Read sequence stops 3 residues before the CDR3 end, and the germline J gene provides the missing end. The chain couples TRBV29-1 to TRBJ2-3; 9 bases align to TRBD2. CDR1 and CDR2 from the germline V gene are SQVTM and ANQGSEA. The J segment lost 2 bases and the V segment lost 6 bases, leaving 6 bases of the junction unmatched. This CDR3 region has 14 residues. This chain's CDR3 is CSVTRTSVTDTQYF. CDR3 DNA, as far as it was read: TGCAGCGTAACCAGGACTAGCGTCACAGATACG.